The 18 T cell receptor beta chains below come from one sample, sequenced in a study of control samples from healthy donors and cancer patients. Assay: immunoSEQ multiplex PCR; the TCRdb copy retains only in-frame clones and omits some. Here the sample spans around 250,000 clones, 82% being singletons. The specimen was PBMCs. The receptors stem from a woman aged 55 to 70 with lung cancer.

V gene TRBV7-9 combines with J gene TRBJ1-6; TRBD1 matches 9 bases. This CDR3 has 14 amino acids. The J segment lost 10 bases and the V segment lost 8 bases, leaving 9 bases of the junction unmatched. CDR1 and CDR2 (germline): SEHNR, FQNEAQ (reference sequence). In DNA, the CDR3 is TGTGCCAGCGACAGGGGGTTGAGAGGATCACCCCTCCACTTT. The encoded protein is CASDRGLRGSPLHF.

Here the CDR3 reads CASSYPAGGTEAFF. The CDR3 DNA is TGTGCCAGCAGTTACCCGGCAGGGGGCACTGAAGCTTTCTTT. The gene calls are TRBV6-6 and TRBJ1-1; 7 bases align to TRBD1. The CDR3 sequence is 14 residues long. The V gene's germline CDR1 is MNHNY and CDR2 SVGAGI (reference sequence). The junction had 4 bases not matched to a gene; V was cut back by 2 bases and J by 4 bases.

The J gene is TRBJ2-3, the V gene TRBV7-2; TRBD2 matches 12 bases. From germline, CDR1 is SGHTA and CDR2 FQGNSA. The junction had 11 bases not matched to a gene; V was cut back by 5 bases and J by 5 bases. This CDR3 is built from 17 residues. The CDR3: CASSLSGLAGSKDTQYF. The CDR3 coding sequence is TGTGCCAGCAGCCTCAGTGGACTAGCGGGATCGAAAGATACGCAGTATTTT.

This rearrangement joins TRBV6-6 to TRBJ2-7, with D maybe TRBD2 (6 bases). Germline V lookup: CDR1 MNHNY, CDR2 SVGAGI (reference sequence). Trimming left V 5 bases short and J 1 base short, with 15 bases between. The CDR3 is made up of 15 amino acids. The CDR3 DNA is TGTGCCAGCAGTCGCGACGAGGGAGGTTCCTACGAGCAGTACTTC. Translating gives CASSRDEGGSYEQYF.

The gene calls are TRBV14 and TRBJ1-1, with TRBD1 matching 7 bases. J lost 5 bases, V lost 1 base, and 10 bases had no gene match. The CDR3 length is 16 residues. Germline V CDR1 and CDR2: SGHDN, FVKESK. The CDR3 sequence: CASSQANRGWETEAFF. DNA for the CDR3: TGTGCCAGCAGCCAAGCCAACAGGGGTTGGGAGACTGAAGCTTTCTTT.

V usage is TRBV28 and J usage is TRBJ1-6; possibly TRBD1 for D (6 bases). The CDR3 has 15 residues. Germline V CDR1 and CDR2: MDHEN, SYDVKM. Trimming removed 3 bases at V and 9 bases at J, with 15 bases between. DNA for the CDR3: TGTGCCAGCAGTTTCCCCCAGGGGAGCGGTTCACCCCTCCACTTT. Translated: CASSFPQGSGSPLHF.

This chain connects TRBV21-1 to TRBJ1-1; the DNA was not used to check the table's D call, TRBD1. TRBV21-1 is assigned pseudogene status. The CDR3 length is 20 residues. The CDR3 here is CASSKTIPGQGGSTTTEAFF. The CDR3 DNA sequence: TGTGCCAGCAGCAAAACAATCCCTGGACAGGGAGGGTCGACTACCACTGAAGCTTTCTTT.

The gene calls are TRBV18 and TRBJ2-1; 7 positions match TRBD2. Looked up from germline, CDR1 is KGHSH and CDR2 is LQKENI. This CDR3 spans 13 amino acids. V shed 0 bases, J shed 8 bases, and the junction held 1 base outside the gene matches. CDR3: CASSPPAGDEQFF. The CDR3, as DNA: TGTGCCAGCTCACCACCGGCGGGGGATGAGCAGTTCTTC.

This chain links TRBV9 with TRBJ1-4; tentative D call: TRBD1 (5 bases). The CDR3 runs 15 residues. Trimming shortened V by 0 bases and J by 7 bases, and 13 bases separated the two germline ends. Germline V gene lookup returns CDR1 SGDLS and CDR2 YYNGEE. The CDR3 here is CASSVVGGAGEKLFF. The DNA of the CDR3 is TGTGCCAGCAGCGTAGTGGGAGGGGCGGGTGAAAAACTGTTTTTT.

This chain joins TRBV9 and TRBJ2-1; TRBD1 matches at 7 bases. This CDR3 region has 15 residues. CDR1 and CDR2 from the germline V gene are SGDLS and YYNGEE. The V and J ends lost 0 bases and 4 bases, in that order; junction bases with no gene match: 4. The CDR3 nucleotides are TGTGCCAGCAGCGTAGACGCAGGGGGATACAATGAGCAGTTCTTC. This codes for CASSVDAGGYNEQFF.

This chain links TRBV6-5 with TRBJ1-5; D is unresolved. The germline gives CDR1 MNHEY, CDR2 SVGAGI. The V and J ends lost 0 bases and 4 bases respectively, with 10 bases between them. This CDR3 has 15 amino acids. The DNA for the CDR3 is TGTGCCAGCAGTTACTCGCACTTGACTAATCAGCCCCAGCATTTT. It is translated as CASSYSHLTNQPQHF.

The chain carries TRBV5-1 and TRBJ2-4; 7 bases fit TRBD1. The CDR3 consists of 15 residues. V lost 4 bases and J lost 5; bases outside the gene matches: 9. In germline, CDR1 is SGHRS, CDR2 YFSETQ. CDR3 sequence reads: CASSREGAPQNIQYF. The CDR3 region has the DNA TGCGCCAGCAGCCGTGAGGGGGCCCCCCAAAACATTCAGTACTTC.

The CDR3, as DNA: TGTGCCAGCAGTTTCTTTAGCGGGAGCCCCTACAATGAGCAGTTCTTC. Its protein is CASSFFSGSPYNEQFF. V and J are TRBV27 and TRBJ2-1, with 9 bases matching TRBD2. The CDR3 extends over 16 amino acids. From germline, CDR1 is MNHEY and CDR2 SMNVEV (reference sequence). The junction had 5 bases not matched to a gene; V was cut back by 3 bases and J by 2 bases.

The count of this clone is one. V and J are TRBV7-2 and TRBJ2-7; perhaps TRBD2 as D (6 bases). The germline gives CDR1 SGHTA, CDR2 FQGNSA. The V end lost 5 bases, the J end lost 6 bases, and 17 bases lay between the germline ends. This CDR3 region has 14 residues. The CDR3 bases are TGTGCCAGCAGCCCGGACTATCCTGGTTCCGAGCAGTACTTC. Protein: CASSPDYPGSEQYF.

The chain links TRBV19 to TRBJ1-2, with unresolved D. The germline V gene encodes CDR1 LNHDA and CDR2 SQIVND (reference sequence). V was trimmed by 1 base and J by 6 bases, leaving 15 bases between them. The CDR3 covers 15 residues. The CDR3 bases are TGTGCCAGTAGTATAGCCCTCTGGGAATTTGATGGCTACACCTTC. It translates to CASSIALWEFDGYTF.

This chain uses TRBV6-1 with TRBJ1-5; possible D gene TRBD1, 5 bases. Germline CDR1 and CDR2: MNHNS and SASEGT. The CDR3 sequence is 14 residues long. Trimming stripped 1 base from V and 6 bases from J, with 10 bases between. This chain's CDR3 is CASSEGQWGQPQHF. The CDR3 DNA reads TGTGCCAGCAGTGAAGGACAGTGGGGTCAGCCCCAGCATTTT.

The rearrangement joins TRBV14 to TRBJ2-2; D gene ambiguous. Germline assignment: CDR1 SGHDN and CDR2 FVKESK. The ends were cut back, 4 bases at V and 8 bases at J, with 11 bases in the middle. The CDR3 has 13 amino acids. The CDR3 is CASSRISMGELFF. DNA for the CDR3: TGTGCCAGCAGCCGGATTTCTATGGGGGAGCTGTTTTTT.

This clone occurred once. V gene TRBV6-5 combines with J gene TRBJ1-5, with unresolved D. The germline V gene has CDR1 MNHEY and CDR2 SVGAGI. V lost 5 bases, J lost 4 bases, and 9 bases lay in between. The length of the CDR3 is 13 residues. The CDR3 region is CASSPDKNQPQHF. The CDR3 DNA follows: TGTGCCAGCAGTCCCGACAAGAATCAGCCCCAGCATTTT.